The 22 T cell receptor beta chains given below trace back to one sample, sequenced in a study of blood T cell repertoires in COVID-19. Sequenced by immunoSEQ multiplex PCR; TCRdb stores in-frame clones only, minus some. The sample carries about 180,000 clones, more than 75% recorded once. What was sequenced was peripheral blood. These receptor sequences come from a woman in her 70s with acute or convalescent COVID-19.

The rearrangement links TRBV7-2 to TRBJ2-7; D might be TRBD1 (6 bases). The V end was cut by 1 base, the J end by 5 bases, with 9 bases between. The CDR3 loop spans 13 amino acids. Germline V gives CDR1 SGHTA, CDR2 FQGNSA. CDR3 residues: CASSLDRDDEQYF. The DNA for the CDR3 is TGTGCCAGCAGCTTAGACAGGGACGACGAGCAGTACTTC.

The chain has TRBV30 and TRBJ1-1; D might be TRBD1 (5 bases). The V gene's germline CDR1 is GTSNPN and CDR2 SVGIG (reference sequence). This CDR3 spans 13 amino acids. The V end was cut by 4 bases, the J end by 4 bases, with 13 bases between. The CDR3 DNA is TGTGCCTGGACAAAGGGAGGGGTCACTGAAGCTTTCTTT. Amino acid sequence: CAWTKGGVTEAFF.

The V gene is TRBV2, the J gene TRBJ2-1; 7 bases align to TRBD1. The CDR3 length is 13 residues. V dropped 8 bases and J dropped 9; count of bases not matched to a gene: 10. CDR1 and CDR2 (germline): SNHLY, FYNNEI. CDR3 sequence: CASGGQRLSEQFF. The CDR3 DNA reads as TGTGCCAGCGGGGGACAGAGATTAAGTGAGCAGTTCTTC. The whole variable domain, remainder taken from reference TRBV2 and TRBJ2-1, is EPEVTQTPSHQVTQMGQEVILRCVPISNHLYFYWYRQILGQKVEFLVSFYNNEISEKSEIFDDQFSVERPDGSNFTLKIRSTKLEDSAMYFCASGGQRLSEQFFGPGTRLTVL.

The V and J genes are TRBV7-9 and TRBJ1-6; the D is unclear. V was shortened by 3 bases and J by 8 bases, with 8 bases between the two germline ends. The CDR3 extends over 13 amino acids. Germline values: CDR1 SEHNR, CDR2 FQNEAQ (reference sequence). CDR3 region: CASSFTAYSPLHF. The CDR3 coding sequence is TGTGCCAGCAGCTTTACAGCTTATTCACCCCTCCACTTT.

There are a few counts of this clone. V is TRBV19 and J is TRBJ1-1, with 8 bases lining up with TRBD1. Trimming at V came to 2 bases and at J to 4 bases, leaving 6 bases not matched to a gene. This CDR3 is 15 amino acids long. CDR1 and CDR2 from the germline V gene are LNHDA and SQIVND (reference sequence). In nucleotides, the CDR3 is TGTGCCAGTAGTATAAGGGACAGGCCGAGCACTGAAGCTTTCTTT. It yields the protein CASSIRDRPSTEAFF.

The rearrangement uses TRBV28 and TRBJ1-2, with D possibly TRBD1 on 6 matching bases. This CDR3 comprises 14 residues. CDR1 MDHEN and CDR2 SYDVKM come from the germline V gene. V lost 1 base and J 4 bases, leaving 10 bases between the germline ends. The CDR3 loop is CASSLSDRPYGYTF. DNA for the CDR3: TGTGCCAGCAGTTTATCCGACAGGCCCTATGGCTACACCTTC.

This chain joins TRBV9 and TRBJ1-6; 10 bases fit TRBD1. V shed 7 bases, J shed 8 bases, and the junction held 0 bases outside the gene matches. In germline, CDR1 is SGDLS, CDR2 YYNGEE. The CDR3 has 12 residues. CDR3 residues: CASGTGDSPLHF. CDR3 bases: TGTGCCAGCGGGACAGGGGATTCACCCCTCCACTTT. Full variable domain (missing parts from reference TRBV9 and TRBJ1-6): DSGVTQTPKHLITATGQRVTLRCSPRSGDLSVYWYQQSLDQGLQFLIQYYNGEERAKGNILERFSAQQFPDLHSELNLSSLELGDSALYFCASGTGDSPLHFGNGTRLTVT.

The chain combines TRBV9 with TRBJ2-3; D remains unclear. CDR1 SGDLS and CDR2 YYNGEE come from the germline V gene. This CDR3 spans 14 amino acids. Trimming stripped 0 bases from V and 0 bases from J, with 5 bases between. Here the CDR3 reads CASSVEASTDTQYF. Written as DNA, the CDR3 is TGTGCCAGCAGCGTAGAAGCCAGCACAGATACGCAGTATTTT.

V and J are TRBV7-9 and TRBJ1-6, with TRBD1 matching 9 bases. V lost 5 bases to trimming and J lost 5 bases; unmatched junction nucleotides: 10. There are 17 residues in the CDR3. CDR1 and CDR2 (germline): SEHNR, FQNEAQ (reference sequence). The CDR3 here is CASSRGRGTGNNSPLHF. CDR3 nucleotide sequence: TGTGCCAGCAGCCGGGGAAGGGGGACAGGGAATAATTCACCCCTCCACTTT.

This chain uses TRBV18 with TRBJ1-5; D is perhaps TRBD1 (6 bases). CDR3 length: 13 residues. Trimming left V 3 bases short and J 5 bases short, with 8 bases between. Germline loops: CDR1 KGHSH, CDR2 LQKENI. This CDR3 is CASSPAGDQPQHF. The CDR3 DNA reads TGTGCCAGCTCACCTGCAGGGGATCAGCCCCAGCATTTT.

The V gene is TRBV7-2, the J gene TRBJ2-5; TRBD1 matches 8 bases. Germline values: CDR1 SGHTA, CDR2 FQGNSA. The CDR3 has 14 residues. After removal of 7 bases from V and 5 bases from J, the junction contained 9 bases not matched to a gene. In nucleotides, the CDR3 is TGTGCCAGCAACGGGCGGGACAGGCGGGAGACCCAGTACTTC. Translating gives CASNGRDRRETQYF.

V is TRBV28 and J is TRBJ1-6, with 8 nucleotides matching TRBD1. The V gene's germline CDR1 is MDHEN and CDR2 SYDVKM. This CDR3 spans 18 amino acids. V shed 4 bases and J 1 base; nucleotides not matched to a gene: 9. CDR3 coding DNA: TGTGCCAGCAGTTGGGGCAGGGGGCGCGGGTCCTATAATTCACCCCTCCACTTT. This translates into CASSWGRGRGSYNSPLHF.

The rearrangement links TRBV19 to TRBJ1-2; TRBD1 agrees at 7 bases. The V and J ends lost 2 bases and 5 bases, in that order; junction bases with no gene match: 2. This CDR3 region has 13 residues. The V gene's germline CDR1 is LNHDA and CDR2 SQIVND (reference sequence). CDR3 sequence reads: CASSINRGYGYTF. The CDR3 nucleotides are TGTGCCAGTAGTATAAACAGGGGATATGGCTACACCTTC.

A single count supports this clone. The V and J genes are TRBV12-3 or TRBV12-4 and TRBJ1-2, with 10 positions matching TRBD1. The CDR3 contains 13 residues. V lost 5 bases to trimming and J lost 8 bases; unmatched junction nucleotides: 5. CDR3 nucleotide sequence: TGTGCCAGCAGTCTAGGGACAGGGGACGGCTACACCTTC. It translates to CASSLGTGDGYTF.

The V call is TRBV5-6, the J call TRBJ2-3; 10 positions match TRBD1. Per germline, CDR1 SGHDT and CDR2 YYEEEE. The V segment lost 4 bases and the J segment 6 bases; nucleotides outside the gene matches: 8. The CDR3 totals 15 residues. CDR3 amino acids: CASSLGQGEVDTQYF. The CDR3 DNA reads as TGTGCCAGCAGCCTAGGACAGGGGGAGGTGGATACGCAGTATTTT.

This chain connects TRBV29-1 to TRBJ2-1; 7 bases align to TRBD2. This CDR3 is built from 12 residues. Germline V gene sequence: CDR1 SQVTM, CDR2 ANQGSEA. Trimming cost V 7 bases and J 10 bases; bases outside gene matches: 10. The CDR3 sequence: CSGGGSSSEQFF. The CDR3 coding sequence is TGCAGCGGCGGGGGTAGCAGTAGCGAGCAGTTCTTC.

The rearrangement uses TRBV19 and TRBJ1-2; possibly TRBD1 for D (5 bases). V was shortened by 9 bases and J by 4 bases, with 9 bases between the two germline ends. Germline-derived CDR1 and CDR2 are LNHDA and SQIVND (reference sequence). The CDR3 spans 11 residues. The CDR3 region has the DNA TGTGCCAGCAGGGTTCTCTATGGCTACACCTTC. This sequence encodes CASRVLYGYTF. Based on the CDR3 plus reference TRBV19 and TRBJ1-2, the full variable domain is DGGITQSPKYLFRKEGQNVTLSCEQNLNHDAMYWYRQDPGQGLRLIYYSQIVNDFQKGDIAEGYSVSREKKESFPLTVTSAQKNPTAFYLCASRVLYGYTFGSGTRLTVV.

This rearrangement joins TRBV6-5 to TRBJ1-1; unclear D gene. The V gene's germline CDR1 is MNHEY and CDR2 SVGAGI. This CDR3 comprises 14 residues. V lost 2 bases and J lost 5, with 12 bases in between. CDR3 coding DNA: TGTGCCAGCAGTTACCAGCAAGGAGGGACTGAAGCTTTCTTT. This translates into CASSYQQGGTEAFF.

This chain's CDR3 is CASSSPGQGYEQYF. The CDR3 nucleotides are TGTGCCAGCAGTTCGCCGGGACAGGGGTACGAGCAGTACTTC. The V call is TRBV28, the J call TRBJ2-7; 10 bases fit TRBD1. The V gene's germline CDR1 is MDHEN and CDR2 SYDVKM. This CDR3 comprises 14 residues. The ends lost 4 bases at V and 4 bases at J; junction bases unmatched: 4. The complete variable domain, with remaining parts taken from reference TRBV28 and TRBJ2-7, reads DVKVTQSSRYLVKRTGEKVFLECVQDMDHENMFWYRQDPGLGLRLIYFSYDVKMKEKGDIPEGYSVSREKKERFSLILESASTNQTSMYLCASSSPGQGYEQYFGPGTRLTVT.

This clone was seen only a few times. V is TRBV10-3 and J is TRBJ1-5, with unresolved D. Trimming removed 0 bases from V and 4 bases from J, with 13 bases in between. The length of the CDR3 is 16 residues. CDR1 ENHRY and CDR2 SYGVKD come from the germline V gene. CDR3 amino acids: CAISESKGGENQPQHF. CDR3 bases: TGTGCCATCAGTGAGTCGAAAGGCGGGGAAAATCAGCCCCAGCATTTT.

CDR3 in amino acids: CASSPIMLGAVEQFF. The CDR3 DNA is TGTGCCAGCAGTCCTATCATGTTAGGGGCTGTTGAGCAGTTCTTC. The chain is built from TRBV27 and TRBJ2-1, with TRBD1 as a possible D gene (5 bases). The CDR3 is 15 residues long. The germline V and J ends were trimmed by 5 bases and 9 bases, with 20 bases remaining between them. Per the germline V gene, CDR1 is MNHEY and CDR2 is SMNVEV (reference sequence).

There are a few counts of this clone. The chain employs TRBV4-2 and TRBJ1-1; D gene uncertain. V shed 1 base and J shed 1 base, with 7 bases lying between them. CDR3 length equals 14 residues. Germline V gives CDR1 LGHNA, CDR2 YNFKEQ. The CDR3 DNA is TGTGCCAGCAGCCAAGTTATAGCGAACACTGAAGCTTTCTTT. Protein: CASSQVIANTEAFF.